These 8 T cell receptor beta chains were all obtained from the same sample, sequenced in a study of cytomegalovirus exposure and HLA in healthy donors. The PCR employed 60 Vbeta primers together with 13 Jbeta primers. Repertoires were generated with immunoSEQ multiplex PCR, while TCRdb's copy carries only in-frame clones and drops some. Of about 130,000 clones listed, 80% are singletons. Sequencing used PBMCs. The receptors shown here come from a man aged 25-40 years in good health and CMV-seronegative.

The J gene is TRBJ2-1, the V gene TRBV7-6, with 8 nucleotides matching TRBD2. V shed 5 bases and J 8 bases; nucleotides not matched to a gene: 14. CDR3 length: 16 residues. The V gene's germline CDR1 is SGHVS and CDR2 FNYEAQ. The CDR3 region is CASSPGIGGAGDEQFF. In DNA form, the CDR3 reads TGTGCCAGCAGCCCCGGGATCGGGGGGGCCGGAGATGAGCAGTTCTTC.

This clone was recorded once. The CDR3 region is CASSPPGQGDEQYF. CDR3 coding DNA: TGCGCCAGCAGTCCGCCGGGACAGGGTGACGAGCAGTACTTC. The chain has TRBV10-1 and TRBJ2-7, with 9 bases lining up with TRBD1. After removal of 5 bases from V and 5 bases from J, the junction contained 7 bases not matched to a gene. The length of the CDR3 is 14 residues. Germline V gives CDR1 WNHNN, CDR2 SYGVQD (reference sequence).

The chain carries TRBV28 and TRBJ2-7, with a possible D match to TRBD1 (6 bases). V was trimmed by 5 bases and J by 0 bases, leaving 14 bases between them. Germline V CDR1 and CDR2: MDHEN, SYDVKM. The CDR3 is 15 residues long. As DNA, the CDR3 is TGTGCCAGCAGTCCCGGGACAAGTGACTCCTACGAGCAGTACTTC. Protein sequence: CASSPGTSDSYEQYF.

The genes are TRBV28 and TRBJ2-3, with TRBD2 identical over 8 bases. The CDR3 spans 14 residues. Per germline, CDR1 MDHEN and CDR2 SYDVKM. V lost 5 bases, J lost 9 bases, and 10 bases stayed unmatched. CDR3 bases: TGTGCCAGCAGTCCCGGGACTAGAACGAACACGCAGTATTTT. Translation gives CASSPGTRTNTQYF. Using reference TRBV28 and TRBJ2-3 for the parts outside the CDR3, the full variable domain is DVKVTQSSRYLVKRTGEKVFLECVQDMDHENMFWYRQDPGLGLRLIYFSYDVKMKEKGDIPEGYSVSREKKERFSLILESASTNQTSMYLCASSPGTRTNTQYFGPGTRLTVL.

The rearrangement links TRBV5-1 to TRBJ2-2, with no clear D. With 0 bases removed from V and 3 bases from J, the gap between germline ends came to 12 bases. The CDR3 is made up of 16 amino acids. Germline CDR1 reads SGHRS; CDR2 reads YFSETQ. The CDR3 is CASSLGLGSDTGELFF. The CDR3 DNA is TGCGCCAGCAGCTTGGGACTCGGCAGCGACACCGGGGAGCTGTTTTTT.

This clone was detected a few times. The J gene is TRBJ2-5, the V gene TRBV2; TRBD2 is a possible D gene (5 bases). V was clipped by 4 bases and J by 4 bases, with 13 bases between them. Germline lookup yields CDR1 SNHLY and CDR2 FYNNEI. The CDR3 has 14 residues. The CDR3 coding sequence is TGTGCCAGCAGTGCTGAGAGGGTGAGAGAGACCCAGTACTTC. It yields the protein CASSAERVRETQYF.

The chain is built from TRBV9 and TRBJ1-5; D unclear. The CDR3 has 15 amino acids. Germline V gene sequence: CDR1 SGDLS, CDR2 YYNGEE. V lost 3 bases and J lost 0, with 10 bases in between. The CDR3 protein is CASSGYRYSNQPQHF. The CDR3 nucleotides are TGTGCCAGCAGCGGATACAGATATAGCAATCAGCCCCAGCATTTT.

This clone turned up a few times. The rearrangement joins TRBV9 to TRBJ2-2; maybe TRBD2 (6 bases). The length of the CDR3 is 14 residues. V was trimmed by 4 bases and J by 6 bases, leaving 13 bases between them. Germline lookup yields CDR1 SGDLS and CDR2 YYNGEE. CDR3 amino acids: CASSPMGRSGELFF. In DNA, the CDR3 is TGTGCCAGCAGCCCGATGGGGAGGTCCGGGGAGCTGTTTTTT.